A single T cell receptor beta chain is shown here with its context. The antigen it binds to is not known. Per-nucleotide qualities are absent, and no much larger clonotype sits a single base away. This sample is drawn from a study of T cell repertoires in urothelial bladder cancer (dated by TCRdb to between 2018 and 2021). With respect to the entire study: Clinical stages of the approximately twelve resected lesions were three cT0, three cTa, three cT1 and three cT2 or greater. In the study, clonality of the TCR repertoire in bladder tumors was compared against clonality in benign bladder inflammation. Eleven to twelve patients who had bladder lesions and were undergoing transurethral resection were prospectively identified. A total of over 10 resected bladder lesions, made up of urothelial carcinoma (UC+) and benign (UC-) specimens, were studied.

The immunoSEQ assay was used to sequence the CDR3 region of the TCR beta chain. Concerning the study's data processing: For each specimen, T-cell fraction, clonal dominance and maximum TCR clone frequency were calculated. In its TCRdb copy, this immuneACCESS table keeps in-frame sequences only and misses some clones. Where compared with another copy, unresolved V genes explain less than half of these, and the others have no known cause. The V and J calls and the clone size are those of that table, but D and trimming were determined from the DNA. This sample comprises fewer than 8,500 clones, 71% of them detected only once. The ten largest clonotypes hold 12% of the sample. CDR1 and CDR2, looked up from the germline V gene, are MDHEN and SYDVKM. Counted from cysteine to phenylalanine, this CDR3 has 14 amino acids. Just the 42-base CDR3 DNA is kept, in frame starting at base 1. At the junction V is shortened by 2 bases and J by 5 bases, with 12 bases in between.

What the research found in general, with its limitations: In carcinoma specimens, one T-cell clone made up as much as 17% of infiltrating lymphocytes, versus 2% in benign specimens. A median tumor infiltrating lymphocyte percentage of roughly 1.9% was observed in carcinoma specimens, compared with 9.5% to 15% in benign specimens. Urothelial carcinoma specimens had fewer T cells than benign specimens, with medians of 5,569 and 25,872.

Bladder lesion specimens were collected at transurethral resection and stored at -80C. DNA was extracted from bladder specimens collected at transurethral resection. Sequencing was done on a sample of tumor-infiltrating cells from bladder cancer. The TCR sequence derives from a human donor with urothelial carcinoma. The sequence links TRBV28 to TRBJ2-5; 6 matching bases give a weak D call of TRBD1. The DNA is as follows: TGTGCCAGCAGTTTACCTCAGGGGATGGAGACCCAGTACTTC. This yields the protein CASSLPQGMETQYF.